What follows are 21 T cell receptor beta chains derived from one specimen sequenced in a study of monozygotic twins with inflammatory bowel disease. Reprocessing the 5' RACE reads, TCRdb reports a single entry for every CDR3 protein and omits DNA. The sample totals about 330,000 distinct CDR3 sequences; its top ten clones hold around 2%. Input material: blood. The receptors here all came from a human donor with ulcerative colitis or Crohn's disease, or a healthy co-twin of an affected twin (not recorded which).

V gene TRBV6-2 or TRBV6-3 combines with J gene TRBJ2-3; TCRdb's D call, TRBD1, is unchecked because there is no DNA. Germline CDR1 MNHEY, CDR2 SVGEGT. CDR3 size: 16 residues. The CDR3 here is CASKVRGQPGTDTQYF.

The V gene is TRBV5-1, the J gene TRBJ2-7. The germline V gene has CDR1 SGHRS and CDR2 YFSETQ. CDR3 length: 14 amino acids. This CDR3 reads CASSLGFSSYEQYF.

The CDR3 region is CASSLPTSAGEQFF. The V call is TRBV28, the J call TRBJ2-1; TCRdb's D call of TRBD2 is untestable without DNA. Germline CDR1 and CDR2: MDHEN and SYDVKM. This CDR3 is 14 amino acids long. Together with reference TRBV28 and TRBJ2-1, the CDR3 gives the full variable domain: DVKVTQSSRYLVKRTGEKVFLECVQDMDHENMFWYRQDPGLGLRLIYFSYDVKMKEKGDIPEGYSVSREKKERFSLILESASTNQTSMYLCASSLPTSAGEQFFGPGTRLTVL.

The gene calls are TRBV11-2 and TRBJ2-5; TCRdb picks TRBD1, but there is no DNA to check that call. Germline V gene data show CDR1 as SGHAT and CDR2 as FQNNGV. The length of the CDR3 is 16 residues. The CDR3 loop is CASSLPWGTGRETQYF.

The chain joins TRBV29-1 to TRBJ1-3; the TCRdb call, TRBD1, lacks DNA for checking. Per the germline V gene, CDR1 is SQVTM and CDR2 is ANQGSEA. There are 15 residues in the CDR3. CDR3 residues: CSVGTGTGSGNTIYF. The full variable domain, completed using reference TRBV29-1 and TRBJ1-3, is SAVISQKPSRDICQRGTSLTIQCQVDSQVTMMFWYRQQPGQSLTLIATANQGSEATYESGFVIDKFPISRPNLTFSTLTVSNMSPEDSSIYLCSVGTGTGSGNTIYFGEGSWLTVV.

V gene TRBV12-3 or TRBV12-4 combines with J gene TRBJ2-3; TCRdb proposes TRBD1, but this gene call is untestable without DNA. This CDR3 comprises 13 residues. CDR3 protein: CASSLMGGDTQYF.

This rearrangement joins TRBV18 to TRBJ1-2; TCRdb picks TRBD1, but there is no DNA to check that call. The CDR3 loop spans 14 amino acids. CDR1 and CDR2 (germline): KGHSH, LQKENI. Here the CDR3 reads CASLSGIDNYGYTF.

This sequence joins TRBV10-3 and TRBJ2-7. CDR1 and CDR2 (germline): ENHRY, SYGVKD. This CDR3 contains 11 residues. CDR3 sequence reads: CAISDLGEQYF.

This sequence joins TRBV20-1 and TRBJ2-7. The CDR3 is 11 amino acids. CDR1 and CDR2 (germline): DFQATT, SNEGSKA (reference sequence). The CDR3 loop reads CSVASSYEQYF.

CDR3 amino acids: CASSDRDTNSYEQYF. V is TRBV7-8 and J is TRBJ2-7; checking the TCRdb D call of TRBD1 is not possible without DNA. The CDR3 runs to 15 residues. Germline CDR1 and CDR2: SGHVS and FQNEAQ.

The chain recombines TRBV28 with TRBJ1-2. Germline values: CDR1 MDHEN, CDR2 SYDVKM. CDR3 size: 15 residues. CDR3 sequence: CASRPRTSPNYGYTF.

The CDR3 protein is CASSLRDRPQHF. The chain is built from TRBV12-3 or TRBV12-4 and TRBJ1-5; TCRdb returns TRBD1, unconfirmable since there is no DNA. The CDR3 is 12 residues long.

The chain couples TRBV15 to TRBJ2-7; without DNA, the TCRdb call of TRBD1 cannot be checked. CDR1 and CDR2 (germline): LNHNV, YYDKDF (reference sequence). CDR3 length equals 14 residues. This chain's CDR3 is CATSRNRVQDEQYF.

The chain recombines TRBV29-1 with TRBJ2-3. Germline CDR1 and CDR2: SQVTM and ANQGSEA. The CDR3 is 14 amino acids. CDR3 in amino acids: CSVEDRLHTDTQYF.

The chain joins TRBV13 to TRBJ2-7; there is no DNA to check the TCRdb D call of TRBD2. The CDR3 has 15 amino acids. Germline CDR1 PRHDT, CDR2 FYEKMQ (reference sequence). The CDR3 sequence is CASSLNGRVQNEQYF.

The chain has TRBV20-1 and TRBJ2-5; as DNA is missing, the TRBD2 call by TCRdb cannot be tested. CDR3 length: 16 residues. Germline CDR1 DFQATT, CDR2 SNEGSKA (reference sequence). The CDR3 loop reads CSAYPVPGLARETQYF.

This rearrangement joins TRBV5-1 to TRBJ1-6. Germline V CDR1 and CDR2: SGHRS, YFSETQ. The CDR3 covers 14 residues. The CDR3 sequence is CASSLGESNSPLHF.

The chain couples TRBV20-1 to TRBJ1-2; absent DNA, TCRdb's TRBD1 call cannot be checked. Germline CDR1 is DFQATT and CDR2 is SNEGSKA (reference sequence). The CDR3 runs to 14 residues. The CDR3 sequence: CSASRGALDYGYTF.

The chain joins TRBV9 to TRBJ2-1; without DNA, the TCRdb call of TRBD2 cannot be checked. CDR3 length: 16 residues. Germline-derived CDR1 and CDR2 are SGDLS and YYNGEE. The CDR3 loop reads CASRVRTSGAINEQFF.

V and J are TRBV7-2 and TRBJ2-3; no DNA is available, so the TRBD1 call from TCRdb remains unchecked. The CDR3 is made up of 16 amino acids. Germline CDR1 reads SGHTA; CDR2 reads FQGNSA. The CDR3 region is CASSPSGTGYADTQYF.

The chain has TRBV27 and TRBJ1-2; TCRdb's D call, TRBD1, is unchecked because there is no DNA. Germline V gene lookup returns CDR1 MNHEY and CDR2 SMNVEV (reference sequence). CDR3 length: 14 amino acids. CDR3 sequence reads: CASGTGTGGGGYTF.